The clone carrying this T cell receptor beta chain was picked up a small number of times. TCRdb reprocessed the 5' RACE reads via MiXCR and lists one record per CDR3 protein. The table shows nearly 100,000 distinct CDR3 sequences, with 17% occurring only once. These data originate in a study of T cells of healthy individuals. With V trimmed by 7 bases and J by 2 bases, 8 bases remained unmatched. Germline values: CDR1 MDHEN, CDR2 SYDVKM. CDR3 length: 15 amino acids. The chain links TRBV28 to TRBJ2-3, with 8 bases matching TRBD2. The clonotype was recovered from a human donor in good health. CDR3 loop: CASNGAGAYTDTQYF. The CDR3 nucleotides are TGTGCCAGCAACGGAGCGGGGGCGTACACAGATACGCAGTATTTT.